This T cell receptor (beta chain) was identified during a study of T cells in Graves' hyperthyroidism and ophthalmopathy. This clonotype occurred a few times. Its antigen is unidentified. TCR beta CDR3 region amplification was performed from RNA transcripts. Carried out on the TCR CDR3, a first-round RT-PCR used the HTBI primer set. TCRdb re-derived calls from the multiplex PCR reads in MiXCR, one entry per CDR3 protein. The data show around 430,000 distinct CDR3 sequences, about 16% seen once. Germline V CDR1 and CDR2: SGHRS, YFSETQ. The CDR3 contains 17 residues. V lost 2 bases and J lost 7, with 25 bases in between. Whole-study findings and limits: In blood, most of the thyroid clonotypes expanded above 0.001 were also present.

Uncontrolled infection, other autoimmune disease, pregnancy and lactation each barred patients from inclusion. Sequencing was carried out using blood. The sequence was collected from a woman aged 25 to 39 with Graves' hyperthyroidism. The chain couples TRBV5-1 to TRBJ2-7, with D tentatively TRBD1 (6 bases). The CDR3 here is CASSFTGSGRGGGEQYF. The CDR3 nucleotides read TGCGCCAGCAGCTTTACCGGATCTGGCCGTGGGGGCGGGGAGCAGTACTTC.